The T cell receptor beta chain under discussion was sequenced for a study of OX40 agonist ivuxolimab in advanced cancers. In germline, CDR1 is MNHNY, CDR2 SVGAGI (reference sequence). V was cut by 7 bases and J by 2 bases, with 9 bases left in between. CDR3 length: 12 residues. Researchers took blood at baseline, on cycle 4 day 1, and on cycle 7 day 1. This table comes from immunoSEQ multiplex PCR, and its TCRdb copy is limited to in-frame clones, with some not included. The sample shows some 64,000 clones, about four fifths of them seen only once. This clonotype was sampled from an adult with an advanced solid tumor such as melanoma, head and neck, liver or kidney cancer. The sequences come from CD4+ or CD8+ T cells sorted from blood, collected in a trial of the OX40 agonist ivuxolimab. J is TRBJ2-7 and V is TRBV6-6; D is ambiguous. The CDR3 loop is CASTSSAYEQYF. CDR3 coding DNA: TGTGCCAGCACTTCCTCTGCCTACGAGCAGTACTTC.